This note documents a single TCR beta chain sequence. Its target is unknown. Additional DNA sequences in this sample encode the identical CDR3. The data are from a study of T cells in localized non-small cell lung cancer. General study findings and limits: Longer overall survival was linked to higher blood T cell density. Analysis by sequencing included only one tumor region, so heterogeneity remains possible.

The CDR3 is 14 amino acids. CDR1 is WNHNN, CDR2 SYGVQD, per germline (reference sequence). Trimming shortened V by 6 bases and J by 3 bases, and 14 bases separated the two germline ends. This table comes from immunoSEQ multiplex PCR, and its TCRdb copy is limited to in-frame clones, with some not included. The repertoire consists of tens of thousands of clones, with approximately 87% occurring once and the leading ten covering about 1%. Sequenced here: peripheral blood, sampled before any cancer treatment. The receptor comes from a woman aged 40 to 75 with stage I lung adenocarcinoma. The chain is built from TRBV10-1 and TRBJ2-5; D might be TRBD2 (6 bases). The CDR3 protein is CASSDRGGEETQYF. In nucleotides, the CDR3 is TGCGCCAGCAGCGATCGGGGAGGTGAAGAGACCCAGTACTTC.